This is a list of T cell receptor beta chains from one sample in a study of blood T cell repertoires in COVID-19. The data were produced by immunoSEQ multiplex PCR, yet TCRdb's version contains in-frame clones alone and is incomplete. Here the sample spans approximately 130,000 clones, roughly 72% being singletons. Sequencing input: peripheral blood. The receptors originated from a human donor in a cohort sampled during active COVID-19. Both conserved end residues are part of each CDR3. The order of the fields is clone size, D gene, J gene, V gene, CDR3 DNA, CDR3 protein. The D gene is left open where the match is weak. For some rows the clone size is stated as once, few or many, or as a class when expanded; others skip it.

size: -
D: TRBD1
J: TRBJ1-1
V: TRBV19
DNA: TGTGCCAGTAGTATTCCGCAGACAGGGACGAACACTGAAGCTTTCTTT
CDR3: CASSIPQTGTNTEAFF

size: -
D: TRBD1
J: TRBJ2-6
V: TRBV4-1
DNA: TGCGCCAGCAGCCTGGGGACAGGGAGCTCTGGGGCCAACGTCCTGACTTTC
CDR3: CASSLGTGSSGANVLTF

size: -
D: -
J: TRBJ1-1
V: TRBV27
DNA: TGTGCCAGCAGTTTATCTAAGGGAGCCACTGAAGCTTTCTTT
CDR3: CASSLSKGATEAFF

size: -
D: TRBD2
J: TRBJ2-1
V: TRBV10-3
DNA: TGTGCCATCAGTGAGACGGGGGAGGGTGAGCAGTTCTTC
CDR3: CAISETGEGEQFF

size: -
D: TRBD2
J: TRBJ2-3
V: TRBV28
DNA: TGTGCCAGCAGTGCACCGCGCGGGGGTCGAGGCACAGATACGCAGTATTTT
CDR3: CASSAPRGGRGTDTQYF

size: -
D: -
J: TRBJ2-7
V: TRBV5-4
DNA: TGTGCCAGCAGCTTGGGGGGCTTAACCTCCTACGAGCAGTACTTC
CDR3: CASSLGGLTSYEQYF

size: -
D: -
J: TRBJ2-7
V: TRBV7-9
DNA: TGTGCCAGCCGAGGGGTGGAGGGCTACGAGCAGTACTTC
CDR3: CASRGVEGYEQYF

size: -
D: TRBD1
J: TRBJ2-5
V: TRBV24-1
DNA: TGTGCCACCAGAGGACAGGGAACGGCACAAGAGACCCAGTACTTC
CDR3: CATRGQGTAQETQYF

size: -
D: TRBD1
J: TRBJ2-7
V: TRBV2
DNA: TGTGCCAGCAGTTTTGACAGGGGAGGCGACGAGCAGTACTTC
CDR3: CASSFDRGGDEQYF

size: once
D: -
J: TRBJ1-6
V: TRBV6-6
DNA: TGTGCCAGCAGTTACTCGGAGGGGCAAGGTTCACCCCTCCACTTT
CDR3: CASSYSEGQGSPLHF

size: -
D: TRBD2
J: TRBJ2-5
V: TRBV10-3
DNA: TGTGCCATCAGTGAGTCGAGTCGGAGCGGGGGGGCGGAGACCCAGTACTTC
CDR3: CAISESSRSGGAETQYF

size: -
D: TRBD2
J: TRBJ2-1
V: TRBV24-1
DNA: TGTGCCTCTTCCCTTGGGAGGGGACTCGATGAGCAGTTCTTC
CDR3: CASSLGRGLDEQFF